This note documents a single TCR beta chain sequence. Antigen specificity is unknown. Documented time point: newly diagnosed GD, antithyroid drugs for less than 3 months. There was RNA extracted from PBMCs, and the TCR library was made from it. These data come from a study of regulatory T cells in long-lasting Graves disease. Investigators prepared the TCR beta libraries by applying iRepertoire HTBI primers and Arm-PCR of CDR3 regions. A single record per CDR3 protein comes from TCRdb applying MiXCR to the multiplex PCR reads. The table has approximately 480,000 distinct CDR3 sequences, 15% to 20% seen once. Study-wide results and caveats: TRBV28, TRBJ1-2 and TRBJ2-5 emerged as the favored segments in persistent disease.

Germline V CDR1 and CDR2: MNHNS, SASEGT. This CDR3 has 12 amino acids. V lost 6 bases and J 2 bases, leaving 7 bases between the germline ends. The sample was also linked to a second study, of T cells in Graves' hyperthyroidism and ophthalmopathy. Per that paper: During a first-round RT-PCR of the TCR CDR3, the HTBI primer set was used. In validation, the model predicted ophthalmopathy. These predictions came a median about 6.2 months before onset.

Source: peripheral blood mononuclear cells (PBMCs), taken at new diagnosis, from a patient treated with antithyroid drugs. This chain joins TRBV6-1 and TRBJ2-5; D uncertain. This TCR derives from a man between 40 and 49 years old with Graves disease. The CDR3 protein is CASRRRQETQYF. The CDR3 DNA is TGTGCCAGCAGACGACGGCAAGAGACCCAGTACTTC.